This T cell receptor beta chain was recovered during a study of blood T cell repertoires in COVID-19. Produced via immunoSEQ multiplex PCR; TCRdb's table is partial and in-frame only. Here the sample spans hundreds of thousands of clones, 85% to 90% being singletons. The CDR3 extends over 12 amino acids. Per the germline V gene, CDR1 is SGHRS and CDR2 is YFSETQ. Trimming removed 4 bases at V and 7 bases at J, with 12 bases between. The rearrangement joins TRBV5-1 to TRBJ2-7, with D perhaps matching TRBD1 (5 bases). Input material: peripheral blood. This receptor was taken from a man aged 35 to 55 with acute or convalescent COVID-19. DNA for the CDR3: TGCGCCAGCAGCCGACAGAACCAAGAGCAGTACTTC. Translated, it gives CASSRQNQEQYF. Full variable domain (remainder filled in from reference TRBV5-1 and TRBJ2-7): KAGVTQTPRYLIKTRGQQVTLSCSPISGHRSVSWYQQTPGQGLQFLFEYFSETQRNKGNFPGRFSGRQFSNSRSEMNVSTLELGDSALYLCASSRQNQEQYFGPGTRLTVT.